The T cell receptor beta chain described here comes from a study of blood T cell repertoires in COVID-19 (dated by TCRdb to about 2020). Describing the broader study: Samples covering the acute and convalescent phases of COVID-19 were provided by collaborators in the United States, Italy and Spain. The material from the prospective study consisted of cDNA or gDNA derived from T cells, B-cell-depleted T cells, or PBMCs. Deeply sampled blood TCRbeta repertoires from subjects exposed to, actively infected with, or recovered from COVID-19 were included in the dataset. A freely available public database, intended as a resource for researchers studying the immune response to SARS-CoV-2, is where the repertoires were released. The samples were drawn from two sources: the first 160 participants of the ongoing ImmuneRACE study, and 1,000 to 1,500 subjects contributed by 6 global collaborators. The sample metadata nearly always contained a de-identified subject ID, COVID-19 status, age in years and sex. Where HLA class I and class II types were available, the types were taken from metadata supplied by the sample provider, not from assay-based typing.

The collaborating institutions used their own protocols to collect whole blood in K2EDTA tubes. For TCRbeta analysis, collaborators shipped samples in one of three forms: frozen whole blood, isolated PBMCs, or DNA extracted from either of those sample types. Remarks on this clone: It has no known antigen specificity. Base quality data are lacking; no much larger clone is found one base away.

General conclusions and limits of the study: The amount of clinical and demographic metadata varied by source and participant and was provided uncurated.

From the cysteine up to the phenylalanine, the CDR3 has a length of 15 residues. This entry keeps only the CDR3 DNA: 45 bases, framed from base 1. Per the germline V gene, SGHTA is the CDR1 and FQGNSA is the CDR2. V was cut back by 2 bases and J by 4 bases, leaving a gap of 11 bases between them. TCRbeta CDR3 regions were amplified from genomic DNA by means of the immunoSEQ Assay, a bias-controlled multiplex PCR. In the paper's pipeline: Within the assay, amplification of reference gene primers was used to estimate how many nucleated cells each sample contained. Sequence reads were collapsed and filtered to measure the absolute abundance of every unique TCRbeta CDR3 rearrangement. Productive Simpson clonality was computed per sample as the square root of Simpson's diversity index over productive rearrangements. In TCRdb, the immuneACCESS table is reduced to in-frame sequences with V and J assigned. These tables do not hold every clone; where another copy was compared, an unresolved V gene accounts for under half, and the others remain unexplained. V and J calls and clone size are given by that table; D and trimming were obtained from the DNA. The sample includes more than 100,000 clones, with approximately 90% observed a single time. In total, the top ten clones hold around 20% of the sample.

This receptor was taken from a man aged 45-65 years with active or convalescent COVID-19. Sequenced material: peripheral blood. The chain uses TRBV7-2 and TRBJ1-4; no D segment can be confidently identified. The DNA sequence reads TGTGCCAGCAGCTTATATCGGAGAGATAATGAAAAACTGTTTTTT. Translation gives CASSLYRRDNEKLFF.